The present T cell receptor (beta chain) was sequenced within a study of cytomegalovirus exposure and HLA in healthy donors. Study at large: Roughly 180 million T cells yielded around 120 million unique TCR beta sequences in earlier analysis.

General study results and limits: Later work showed greater clonal expansion in HLA-associated TCR beta chains than in equally common others. Per published reports, the classifier diagnosed cytomegalovirus status with high specificity and sensitivity.

It was with 60 Vbeta and 13 Jbeta primers that the PCR ran. Produced via immunoSEQ multiplex PCR; TCRdb's table is partial and in-frame only. Of 120,000 to 150,000 clones listed, 70% to 85% are singletons. The sample holds a few counts of this clone. Its specificity is unknown. The CDR3 is 15 residues long. Germline V gene lookup returns CDR1 SGHAT and CDR2 FQDESV (reference sequence). With 1 base clipped from V and 3 bases from J, the junction kept 1 base outside the gene matches. This clonotype was obtained from a man aged 40-49 years in good health and CMV-seronegative. The chain employs TRBV11-1 and TRBJ2-1, with 9 nucleotides matching TRBD2. The source material was PBMCs. The CDR3 loop is CASSLEAGGYNEQFF. DNA of the CDR3: TGTGCCAGCAGCTTAGAAGCGGGAGGCTACAATGAGCAGTTCTTC. Full variable domain (missing parts from reference TRBV11-1 and TRBJ2-1): EAEVAQSPRYKITEKSQAVAFWCDPISGHATLYWYRQILGQGPELLVQFQDESVVDDSQLPKDRFSAERLKGVDSTLKIQPAELGDSAMYLCASSLEAGGYNEQFFGPGTRLTVL.